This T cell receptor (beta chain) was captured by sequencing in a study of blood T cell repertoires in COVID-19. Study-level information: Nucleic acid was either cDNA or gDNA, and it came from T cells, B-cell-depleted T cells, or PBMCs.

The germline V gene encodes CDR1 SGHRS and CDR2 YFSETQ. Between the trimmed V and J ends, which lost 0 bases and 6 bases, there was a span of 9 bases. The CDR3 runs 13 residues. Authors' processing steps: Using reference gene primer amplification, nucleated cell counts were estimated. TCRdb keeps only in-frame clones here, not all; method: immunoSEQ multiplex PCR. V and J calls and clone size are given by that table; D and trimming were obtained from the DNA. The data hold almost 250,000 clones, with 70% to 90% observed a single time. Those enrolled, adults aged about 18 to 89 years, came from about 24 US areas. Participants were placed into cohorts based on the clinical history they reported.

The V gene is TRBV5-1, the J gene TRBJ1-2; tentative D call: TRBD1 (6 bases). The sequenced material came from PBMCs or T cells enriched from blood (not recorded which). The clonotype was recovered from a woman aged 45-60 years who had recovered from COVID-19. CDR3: CASSLVGADGYTF. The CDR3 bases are TGCGCCAGCAGCTTGGTGGGGGCGGATGGCTACACCTTC.